This T cell receptor (beta chain) was retrieved from a study of shared clonotypes between healthy human individuals. Study findings and constraints: Larger estimated richness was generally recorded for naive subsets relative to memory subsets.

Naive CD8 isolation took CD45RO-negative cells positively selected for CCR7 and excluded terminally differentiated effector memory CD45RA+ cells. CDR3 size: 18 residues. Trimming took 2 bases from V and 3 from J; bases not matched to a gene: 13. Germline assignment: CDR1 MNHNS and CDR2 SASEGT. Of note for this clone: The antigen is unknown.

Several immunoSEQ 96-well plates shared each subset's DNA, each plate a replicate. Assay used: immunoSEQ multiplex PCR; TCRdb lists only in-frame clones, some missing. In the table there are hundreds of thousands of clones, 85% to 95% of which are singletons. The chain has TRBV6-1 and TRBJ2-1; 7 positions agree with TRBD1. This receptor was obtained from a woman younger than 45 in good health. Sequenced input: naive CD8+ T cells sorted from blood. The DNA of the CDR3 is TGTGCCAGCAGTGAAACCAGACAGGGTACGGGGATCTACAATGAGCAGTTCTTC. Protein: CASSETRQGTGIYNEQFF.